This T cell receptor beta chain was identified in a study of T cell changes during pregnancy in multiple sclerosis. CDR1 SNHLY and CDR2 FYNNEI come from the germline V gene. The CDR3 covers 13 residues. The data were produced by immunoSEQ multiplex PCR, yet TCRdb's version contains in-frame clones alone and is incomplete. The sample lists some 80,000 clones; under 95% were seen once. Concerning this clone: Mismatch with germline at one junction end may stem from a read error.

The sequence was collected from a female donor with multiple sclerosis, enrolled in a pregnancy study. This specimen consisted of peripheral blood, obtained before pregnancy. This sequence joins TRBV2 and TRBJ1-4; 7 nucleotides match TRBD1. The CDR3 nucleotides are TGTGCCAGCAGTGAGATGTCAGGGGGTCGGGGAATTTTT. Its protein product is CASSEMSGGRGIF.